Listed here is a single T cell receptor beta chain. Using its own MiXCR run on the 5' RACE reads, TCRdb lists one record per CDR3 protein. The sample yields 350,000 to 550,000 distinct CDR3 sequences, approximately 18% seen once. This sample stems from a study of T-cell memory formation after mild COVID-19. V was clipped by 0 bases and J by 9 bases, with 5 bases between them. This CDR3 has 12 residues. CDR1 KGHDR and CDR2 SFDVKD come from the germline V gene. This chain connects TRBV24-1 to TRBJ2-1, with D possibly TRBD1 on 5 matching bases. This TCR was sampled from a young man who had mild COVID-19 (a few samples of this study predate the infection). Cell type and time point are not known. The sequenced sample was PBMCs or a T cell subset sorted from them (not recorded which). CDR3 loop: CATSDLGAEQFF. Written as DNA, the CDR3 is TGTGCCACCAGTGATTTGGGGGCTGAGCAGTTCTTC.